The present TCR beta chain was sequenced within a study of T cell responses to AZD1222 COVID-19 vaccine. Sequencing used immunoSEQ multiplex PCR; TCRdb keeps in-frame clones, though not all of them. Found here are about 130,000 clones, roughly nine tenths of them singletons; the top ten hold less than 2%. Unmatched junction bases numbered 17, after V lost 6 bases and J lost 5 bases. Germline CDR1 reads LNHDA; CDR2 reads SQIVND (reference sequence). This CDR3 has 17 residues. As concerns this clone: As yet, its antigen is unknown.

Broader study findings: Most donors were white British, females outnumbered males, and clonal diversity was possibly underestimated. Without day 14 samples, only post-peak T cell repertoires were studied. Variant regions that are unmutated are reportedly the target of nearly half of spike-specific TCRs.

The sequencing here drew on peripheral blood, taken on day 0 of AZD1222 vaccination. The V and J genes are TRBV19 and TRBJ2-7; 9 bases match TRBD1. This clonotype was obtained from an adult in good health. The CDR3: CASSLLAPGTGMHEQYF. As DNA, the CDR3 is TGTGCCAGTAGCCTCCTCGCGCCCGGGACAGGGATGCACGAGCAGTACTTC.